This T cell receptor beta chain was sequenced during a study of blood T cell repertoires in COVID-19. Study summary: COVID-19 samples, acute and convalescent, were from the United States, Italy and Spain. Sources were T cells, B-cell-depleted T cells, or PBMCs; the material itself was cDNA or gDNA.

Per the original methods: Amplification with reference gene primers provided the estimates of nucleated cell counts. Some clones are missing from TCRdb's copy, which holds only in-frame ones; the method was immunoSEQ multiplex PCR. V, J and clone size were drawn from that table, and D and trimming were deduced from the DNA. The sample carries roughly 230,000 clones, approximately 83% recorded once. Sequencing was done on a sample of peripheral blood. This clonotype was sampled from a human donor in a cohort sampled during active COVID-19.

The chain's CDR3 is CASSEFPNSGVFNEQFF. CDR3 nucleotides: TGCGCCAGCAGTGAGTTCCCCAATAGCGGGGTCTTCAATGAGCAGTTCTTC. This chain links TRBV10-1 with TRBJ2-1; 8 bases map to TRBD2. The germline V gene encodes CDR1 WNHNN and CDR2 SYGVQD (reference sequence). The ends lost 1 base at V and 6 bases at J; junction bases unmatched: 11. The CDR3 contains 17 residues.